Included here is one TCR beta chain sequence, with context. An end of the junction differs from the germline gene, which may be a read error. The sample originates from a study of CD8 T cells in Susac syndrome. The CDR3 length is 13 residues. From germline, CDR1 is SSHAT and CDR2 FNYEAQ (reference sequence). With random hexamers, about 0.5 to 1 ug RNA was reverse transcribed. TCRdb passed the immunoSEQ multiplex PCR reads through MiXCR, listing each CDR3 protein once. The sample has 140,000 to 150,000 distinct CDR3 sequences; approximately 95% are singletons. This TCR came from a human donor with multiple sclerosis. Sequenced material: CD4+ T cells from PBMCs. V and J are TRBV7-7 and TRBJ2-7; D remains unclear. The CDR3 protein is CASSLTTSNEQYF. The CDR3 DNA reads as TGTGCTAGCAGCTTGACCACGTCCAACGAGCAGTACTTC.